This T cell receptor beta chain was retrieved from a study of CD8+CD57+ T cells in acquired aplastic anemia listed by TCRdb under 2018. Regarding the research as a whole: Extracted DNA from sorted CD4+ and CD8+ cells averaged approximately 3 ug, ranging from roughly 0.17 to 27.4 ug. CD8+CD57+ expansion was defined as a frequency above the mean frequency observed in healthy subjects. Here is what the overall study found, with its caveats: Although around 30 CD8+ CDR3 sequences were shared by patients and controls, these sequences appeared highly expressed in patients and within the immunodominant clones of patients. CD8+ Simpson's diversity did not differ significantly between patients and healthy controls (P=0.060).

The patients picked for sequencing were ones in whom flow cytometry had shown an expansion of CD8+CD57+ cells. Severe acquired aplastic anemia was diagnosed in all patients according to International Study of Aplastic Anemia and Agranulocytosis and Camitta criteria. At the time blood was sampled, none of the patients had received any therapy. In the study, sorted CD4+ and CD8+ blood T cells from patients with severe aplastic anemia and from healthy subjects underwent deep sequencing of TCR repertoires. Patients were enrolled under clinicaltrials.gov protocols 00001620, 01623167, 00001397, 00071045, 00081523 and 00961064 in the USA. Ficoll-Paque density gradient centrifugation was used to isolate peripheral blood mononuclear cells. Before DNA extraction, CD4+ and CD8+ T cells were sorted by FACS or by magnetic beads. In regard to this clonotype: Its antigen is still unknown. Per-nucleotide qualities are absent, and no much larger clonotype sits a single base away.

Profiling of TCR beta VDJ combinations and CDR3 sequences used genomic DNA as the template. TCR repertoire sequencing was run on an Illumina HiSeq 2000. From the authors' description of their analysis: Repertoire assessment relied on Simpson's diversity index, CDR3 size and DJ length profiles, and TRBV/TRBJ rearrangement plots. The most abundant DNA sequence in the deep sequencing data was defined as the immunodominant clone. CDR3 amino acid sequences were screened for sharing across subjects and were compared with published repertoires and the VDJdb database. The public reads were quality trimmed at Q25 with fastp and then assembled into clones with MiXCR by TCRdb, keeping productive beta chains. Rows are combined by CDR3 protein, so each entry shows the most common genes and DNA. The V and J calls shown here were made by TCRdb, not taken from the authors' results. The sample profile shows roughly 180,000 distinct CDR3 sequences; 63% of them were found once. The ten largest make up under 45% of the sample.

CDR1 SGHTA and CDR2 FQGTGA are derived from the germline V gene. Inclusive of the bounding cysteine and phenylalanine, the CDR3 is 15 residues long. The read is trimmed to its CDR3 DNA, 45 bases read in frame from base 1. V loses 0 bases of germline sequence and J loses 4 bases, and the interval between the two ends is 7 bases. This chain joins TRBV7-3 to TRBJ2-6; the D gene is possibly TRBD1 or TRBD2, each agreeing over 5 bases. Specimen: sorted CD4+, CD8+, or CD8+CD57+ T cells (not recorded which) from PBMCs. The source of this sequence is a human donor with aplastic anemia. For the CDR3, the sequence is CASSLTGDGANVLTF. The bases read TGTGCCAGCAGCTTAACTGGGGACGGGGCCAACGTCCTGACTTTC.